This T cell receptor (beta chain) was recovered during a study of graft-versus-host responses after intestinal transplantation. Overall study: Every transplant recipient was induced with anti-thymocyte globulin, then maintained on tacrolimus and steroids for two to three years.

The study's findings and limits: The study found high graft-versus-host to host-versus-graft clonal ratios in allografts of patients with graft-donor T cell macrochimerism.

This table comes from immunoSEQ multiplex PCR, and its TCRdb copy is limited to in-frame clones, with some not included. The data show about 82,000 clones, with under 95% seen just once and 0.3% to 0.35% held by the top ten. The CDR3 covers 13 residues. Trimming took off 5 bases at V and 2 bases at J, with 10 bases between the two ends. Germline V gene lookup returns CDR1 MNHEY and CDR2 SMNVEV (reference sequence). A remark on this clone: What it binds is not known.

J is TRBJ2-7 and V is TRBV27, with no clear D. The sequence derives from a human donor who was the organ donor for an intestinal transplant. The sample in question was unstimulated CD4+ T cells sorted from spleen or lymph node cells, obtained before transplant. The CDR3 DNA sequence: TGTGCCAGCAGTGCGCACCCACCCTACGAGCAGTACTTC. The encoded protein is CASSAHPPYEQYF.